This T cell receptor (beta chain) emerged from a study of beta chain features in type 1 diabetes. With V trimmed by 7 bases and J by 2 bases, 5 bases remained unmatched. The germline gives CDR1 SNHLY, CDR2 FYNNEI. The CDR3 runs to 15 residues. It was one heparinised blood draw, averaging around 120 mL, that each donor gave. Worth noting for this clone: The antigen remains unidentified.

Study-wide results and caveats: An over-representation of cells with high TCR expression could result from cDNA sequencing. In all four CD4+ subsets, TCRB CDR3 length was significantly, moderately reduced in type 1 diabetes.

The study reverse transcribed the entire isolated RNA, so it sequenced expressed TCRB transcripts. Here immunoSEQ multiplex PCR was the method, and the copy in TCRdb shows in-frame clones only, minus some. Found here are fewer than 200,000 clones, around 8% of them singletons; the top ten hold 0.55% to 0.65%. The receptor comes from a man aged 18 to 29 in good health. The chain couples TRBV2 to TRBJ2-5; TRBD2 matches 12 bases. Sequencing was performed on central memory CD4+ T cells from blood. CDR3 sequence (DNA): TGTGCCAGCACCAAACTAGCGGGGGGACAAGAGACCCAGTACTTC. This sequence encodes CASTKLAGGQETQYF.